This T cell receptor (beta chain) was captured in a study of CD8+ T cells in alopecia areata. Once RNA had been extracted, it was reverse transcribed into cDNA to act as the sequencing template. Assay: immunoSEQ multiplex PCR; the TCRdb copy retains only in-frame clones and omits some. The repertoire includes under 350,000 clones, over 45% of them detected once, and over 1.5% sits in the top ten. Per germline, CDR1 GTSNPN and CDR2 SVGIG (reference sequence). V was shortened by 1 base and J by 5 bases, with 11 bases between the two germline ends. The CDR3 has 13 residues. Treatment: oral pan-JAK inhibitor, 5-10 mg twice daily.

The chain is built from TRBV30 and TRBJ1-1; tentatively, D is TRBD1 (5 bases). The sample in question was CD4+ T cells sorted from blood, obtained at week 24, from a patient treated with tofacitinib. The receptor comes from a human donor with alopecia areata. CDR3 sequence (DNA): TGTGCCTGGAGTGGGGGGGAAGGGACTGAAGCTTTCTTT. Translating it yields CAWSGGEGTEAFF.